This T cell receptor (beta chain) was recorded in a study of shared clonotypes between healthy human individuals. Overall study results and limits: Rarefaction gave evidence that sorted-subset sequencing remained incomplete despite large depth.

Sequencing was performed with immunoSEQ multiplex PCR; in TCRdb, only in-frame clones are kept and a portion is missing. The repertoire includes under 2,500,000 clones, about 94% of them detected once, and 0.1% to 0.15% sits in the top ten. The CDR3 covers 15 residues. Per germline, CDR1 MNHEY and CDR2 SVGAGI. V shed 6 bases, J shed 8 bases, and the junction held 7 bases outside the gene matches. Points on this clone: Its cognate antigen is unknown.

The specimen sequenced was naive CD4+ T cells sorted from blood. Subset specified: CD45RA+ positively selected. This clonotype was sampled from a man between 18 and 35 years old in good health. The chain links TRBV6-5 to TRBJ1-6; 10 nucleotides align to TRBD1. CDR3 residues: CASSRTGTGDSPLHF. The CDR3 DNA reads TGTGCCAGCAGCCGTACCGGGACAGGGGATTCACCCCTCCACTTT.